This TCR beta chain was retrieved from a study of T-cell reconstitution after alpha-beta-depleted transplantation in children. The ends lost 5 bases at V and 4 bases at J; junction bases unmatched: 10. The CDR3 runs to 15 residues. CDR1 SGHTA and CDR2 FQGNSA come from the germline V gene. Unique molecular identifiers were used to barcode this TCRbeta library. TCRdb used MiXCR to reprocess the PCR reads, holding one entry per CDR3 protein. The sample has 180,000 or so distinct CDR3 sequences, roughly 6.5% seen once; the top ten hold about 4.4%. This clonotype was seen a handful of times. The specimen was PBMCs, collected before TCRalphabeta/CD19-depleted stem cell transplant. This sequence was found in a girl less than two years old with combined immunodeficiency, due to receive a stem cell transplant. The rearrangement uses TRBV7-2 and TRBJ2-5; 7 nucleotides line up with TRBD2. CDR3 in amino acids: CASSPTLLARETQYF. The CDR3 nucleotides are TGTGCCAGCAGCCCCACCCTACTAGCGAGAGAGACCCAGTACTTC.